This T cell receptor (beta chain) is from a study of Ad26.COV2.S vaccination and SARS-CoV-2 variants. Study overall: The COV1001 Ad26.COV2.S trial arm included the donor. Participants got Ad26.COV2.S intramuscularly, once or twice 56 days apart.

Described treatment: over 15 received Ad26.COV2.S at low or high dose, single or two shots; roughly five received placebo; per-sample allocation not given. Vaccine and placebo recipients were sampled on day 63 after the first injection. An adult aged 18-55 years in Boston served as the donor. The shot given was an Ad26 vector that makes Wuhan-strain SARS-CoV-2 spike. The assay was immunoSEQ multiplex PCR, and TCRdb's table has in-frame clones only and misses some. Among about 680,000 clones listed, roughly 90% were seen once. Germline V lookup: CDR1 SGHRS, CDR2 YFSETQ. Unmatched junction bases numbered 10, after V lost 4 bases and J lost 5 bases. This CDR3 spans 17 amino acids.

J is TRBJ1-6 and V is TRBV5-1; TRBD1 matches 9 bases. This sequence was found in a person aged 18 to 59 who received the Ad26.COV2.S COVID-19 vaccine or a placebo. The sequencing used peripheral blood, collected in a trial of Ad26.COV2.S vaccine versus placebo. CDR3 in DNA: TGCGCCAGCAGCCGGGCGGGACAGGGAAAGAATAATTCACCCCTCCACTTT. It yields the protein CASSRAGQGKNNSPLHF.